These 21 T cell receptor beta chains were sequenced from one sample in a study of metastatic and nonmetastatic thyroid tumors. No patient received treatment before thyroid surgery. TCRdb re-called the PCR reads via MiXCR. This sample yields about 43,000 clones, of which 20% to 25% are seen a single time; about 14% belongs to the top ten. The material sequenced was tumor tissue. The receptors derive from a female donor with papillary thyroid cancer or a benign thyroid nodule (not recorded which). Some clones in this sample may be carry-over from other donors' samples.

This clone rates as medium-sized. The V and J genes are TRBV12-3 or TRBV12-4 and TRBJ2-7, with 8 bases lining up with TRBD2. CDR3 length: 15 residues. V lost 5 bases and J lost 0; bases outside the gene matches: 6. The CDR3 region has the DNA TGTGCCAGCAGTACCGGGACTAGGGGCTCCTACGAGCAGTACTTC. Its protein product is CASSTGTRGSYEQYF.

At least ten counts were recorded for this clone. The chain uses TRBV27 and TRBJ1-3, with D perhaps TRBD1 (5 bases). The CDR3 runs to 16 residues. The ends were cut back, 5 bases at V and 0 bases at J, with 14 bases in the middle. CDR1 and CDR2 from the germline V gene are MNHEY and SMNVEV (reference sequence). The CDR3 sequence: CASSPGDGHSGNTIYF. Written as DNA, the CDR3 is TGTGCCAGCAGTCCTGGGGACGGCCACTCTGGAAACACCATATATTTT.

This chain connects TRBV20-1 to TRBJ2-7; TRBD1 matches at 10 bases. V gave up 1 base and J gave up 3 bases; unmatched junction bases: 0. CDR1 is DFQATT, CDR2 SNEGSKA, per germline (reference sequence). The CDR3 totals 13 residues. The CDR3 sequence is CSARGTGGYEQYF. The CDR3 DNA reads TGCAGTGCTAGAGGGACAGGGGGCTACGAGCAGTACTTC.

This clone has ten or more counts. The CDR3 here is CASSQGLTDASYEQYF. The CDR3 coding sequence is TGCGCCAGCAGCCAAGGTCTAACGGACGCCTCCTACGAGCAGTACTTC. The J gene is TRBJ2-7, the V gene TRBV4-1; D not resolved. Trimming took 1 base from V and 0 from J, leaving 13 bases between them. CDR3 size: 16 residues. Per germline, CDR1 MGHRA and CDR2 YSYEKL.

The CDR3 nucleotides are TGCGCCAGCAGCCCCCGGACAGGGAAGTCAGGAAACACCATATATTTT. Residues: CASSPRTGKSGNTIYF. This chain connects TRBV4-1 to TRBJ1-3; 8 bases line up with TRBD1. V was pared by 4 bases and J by 4 bases, with 9 bases of the junction left unmatched. The CDR3 length is 16 residues. Looked up from germline, CDR1 is MGHRA and CDR2 is YSYEKL.

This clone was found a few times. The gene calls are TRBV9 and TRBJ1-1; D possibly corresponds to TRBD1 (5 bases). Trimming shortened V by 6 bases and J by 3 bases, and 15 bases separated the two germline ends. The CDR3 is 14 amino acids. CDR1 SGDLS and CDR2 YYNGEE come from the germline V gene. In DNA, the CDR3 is TGTGCCAGCACCCACCGGGACGGAGACACTGAAGCTTTCTTT. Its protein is CASTHRDGDTEAFF.

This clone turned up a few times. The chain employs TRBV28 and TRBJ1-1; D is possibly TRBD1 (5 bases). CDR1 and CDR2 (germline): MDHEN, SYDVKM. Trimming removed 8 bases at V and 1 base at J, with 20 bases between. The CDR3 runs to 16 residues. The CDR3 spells CASGIHGTQSNTEAFF. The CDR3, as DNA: TGTGCCAGCGGAATTCACGGGACCCAATCGAACACTGAAGCTTTCTTT.

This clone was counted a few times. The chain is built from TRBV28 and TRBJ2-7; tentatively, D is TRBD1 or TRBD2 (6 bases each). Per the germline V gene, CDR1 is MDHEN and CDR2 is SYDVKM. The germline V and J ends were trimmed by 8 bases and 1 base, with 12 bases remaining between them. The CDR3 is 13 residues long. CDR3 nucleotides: TGTGCCAGCCACCTAGGGGGGTCCTACGAGCAGTACTTC. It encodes CASHLGGSYEQYF.

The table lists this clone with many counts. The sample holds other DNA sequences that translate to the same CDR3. CDR3: CASRTGAALHTEAFF. DNA for the CDR3: TGTGCCAGCAGGACAGGGGCCGCATTACACACTGAAGCTTTCTTT. J is TRBJ1-1 and V is TRBV28, with 8 bases lining up with TRBD1. Germline lookup yields CDR1 MDHEN and CDR2 SYDVKM. CDR3 length: 15 amino acids. The J segment lost 3 bases and the V segment lost 6 bases, leaving 9 bases of the junction unmatched. The full variable domain, completed using reference TRBV28 and TRBJ1-1, is DVKVTQSSRYLVKRTGEKVFLECVQDMDHENMFWYRQDPGLGLRLIYFSYDVKMKEKGDIPEGYSVSREKKERFSLILESASTNQTSMYLCASRTGAALHTEAFFGQGTRLTVV.

For the CDR3, the DNA is TGTGCCAGCAAGGGCAGCCATGCAACTAATGAAAAACTGTTTTTT. This sequence encodes CASKGSHATNEKLFF. The chain is built from TRBV6-1 and TRBJ1-4; the D is unclear. Between the trimmed V and J ends, which lost 7 bases and 0 bases, there was a span of 12 bases. The CDR3 loop spans 15 amino acids. Germline V gene lookup returns CDR1 MNHNS and CDR2 SASEGT.

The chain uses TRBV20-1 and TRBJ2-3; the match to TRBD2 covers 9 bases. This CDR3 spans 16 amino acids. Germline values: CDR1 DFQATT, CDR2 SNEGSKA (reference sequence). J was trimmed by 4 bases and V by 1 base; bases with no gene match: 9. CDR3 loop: CSARGTSDIGADTQYF. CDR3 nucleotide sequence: TGCAGTGCTAGAGGGACTAGCGATATAGGCGCAGATACGCAGTATTTT.

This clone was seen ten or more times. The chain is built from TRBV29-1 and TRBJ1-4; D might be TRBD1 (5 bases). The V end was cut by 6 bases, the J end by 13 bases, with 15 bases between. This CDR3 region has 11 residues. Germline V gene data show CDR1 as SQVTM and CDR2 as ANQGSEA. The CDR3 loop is CSVLGPGPLFF. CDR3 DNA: TGCAGCGTCCTGGGACCGGGGCCACTGTTTTTT.

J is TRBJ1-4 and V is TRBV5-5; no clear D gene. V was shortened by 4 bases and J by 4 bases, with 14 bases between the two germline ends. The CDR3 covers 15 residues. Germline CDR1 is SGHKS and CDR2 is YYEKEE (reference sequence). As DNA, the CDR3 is TGTGCCAGCAGCCCCGCCGGGTCGCATAATGAAAAACTGTTTTTT. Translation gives CASSPAGSHNEKLFF.

CDR3 residues: CSATLGGWNEQFF. The CDR3 DNA follows: TGCAGTGCTACCCTTGGGGGTTGGAATGAGCAGTTCTTC. This chain links TRBV20-1 with TRBJ2-1; D might be TRBD1 or TRBD2, each matching 5 bases. Germline V CDR1 and CDR2: DFQATT, SNEGSKA (reference sequence). Trimming took off 4 bases at V and 7 bases at J, with 14 bases between the two ends. The CDR3 runs to 13 residues.

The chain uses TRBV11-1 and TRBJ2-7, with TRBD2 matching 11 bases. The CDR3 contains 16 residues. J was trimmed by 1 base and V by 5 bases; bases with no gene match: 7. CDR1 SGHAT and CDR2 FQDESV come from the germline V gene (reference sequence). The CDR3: CASSLGTSGLSYEQYF. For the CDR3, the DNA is TGTGCCAGCAGCCTCGGGACTAGCGGCCTGTCCTACGAGCAGTACTTC.

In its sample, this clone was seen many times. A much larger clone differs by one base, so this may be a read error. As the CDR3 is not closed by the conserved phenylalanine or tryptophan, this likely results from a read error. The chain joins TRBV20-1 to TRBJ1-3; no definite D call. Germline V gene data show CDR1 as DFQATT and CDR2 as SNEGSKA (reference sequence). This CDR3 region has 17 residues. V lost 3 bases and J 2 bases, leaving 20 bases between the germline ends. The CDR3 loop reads CSASSRISGSTGNTIYL. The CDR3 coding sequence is TGCAGTGCTAGCTCGCGTATATCGGGGTCCACTGGAAACACCATATATCTT.

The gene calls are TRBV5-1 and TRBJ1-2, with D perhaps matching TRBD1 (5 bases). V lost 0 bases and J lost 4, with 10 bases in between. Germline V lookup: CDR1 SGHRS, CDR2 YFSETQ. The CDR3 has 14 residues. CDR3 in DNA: TGCGCCAGCAGCTTGGCAGGGATCGGCTATGGCTACACCTTC. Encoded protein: CASSLAGIGYGYTF.

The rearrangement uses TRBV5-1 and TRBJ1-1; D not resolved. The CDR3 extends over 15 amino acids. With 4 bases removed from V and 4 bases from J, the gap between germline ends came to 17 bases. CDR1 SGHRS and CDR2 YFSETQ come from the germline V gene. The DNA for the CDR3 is TGCGCCAGCAGCATATTAAGTTCCCCCGCCACTGAAGCTTTCTTT. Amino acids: CASSILSSPATEAFF.

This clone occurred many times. Here the CDR3 reads CATQWQGQPQHF. The CDR3 DNA follows: TGTGCCACCCAATGGCAAGGGCAGCCCCAGCATTTT. The genes are TRBV19 and TRBJ1-5, with D unclear. With 10 bases removed from V and 7 bases from J, the gap between germline ends came to 14 bases. The CDR3 extends over 12 amino acids. The germline V gene encodes CDR1 LNHDA and CDR2 SQIVND (reference sequence).

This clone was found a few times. The CDR3 nucleotides are TGTGCCAGCAGTTATACTAGCGGGCCCCCTGGGGGCTACGAGCAGTACTTC. Protein product: CASSYTSGPPGGYEQYF. The V and J genes are TRBV6-9 and TRBJ2-7, with TRBD2 matching over 9 bases. From germline, CDR1 is MNHGY and CDR2 SVAAGI. After removal of 2 bases from V and 3 bases from J, the junction contained 11 bases not matched to a gene. The CDR3 loop spans 17 amino acids.

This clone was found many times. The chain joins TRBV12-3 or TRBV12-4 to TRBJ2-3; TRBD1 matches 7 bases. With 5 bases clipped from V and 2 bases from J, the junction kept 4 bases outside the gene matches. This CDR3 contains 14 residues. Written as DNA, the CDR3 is TGTGCCAGCAGTACAGGGGCCTACACAGATACGCAGTATTTT. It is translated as CASSTGAYTDTQYF.